This TCR beta chain emerged from a study of T cell clonality in common variable immunodeficiency. Data came from immunoSEQ multiplex PCR; TCRdb stores just in-frame clones and leaves some out. The counts give approximately 30,000 clones, none of them seen only once; approximately 4.7% is held by the top ten. The table lists this clone with a few counts. Its specificity is not known. The CDR3 end is not reached by the read, which stops 3 residues before it; the germline J gene fills it in. Broader study findings: Compared with controls, CVID subjects had fewer shared TCRbeta clones.

The V gene lost 5 bases and the J gene lost 4 bases, with 18 bases spanning the gap. CDR3 length equals 15 residues. CDR1 WSHSY and CDR2 SAAADI come from the germline V gene. The TCR originated in a person aged 18-70 years in good health. The sequenced sample consisted of peripheral blood mononuclear cells. This chain connects TRBV10-2 to TRBJ2-7, with no clear D. The CDR3 DNA, read in part, is TGCGCCAGCAGTCCAGGATCCCAAGAGGAATACGAG. This gives the protein CASSPGSQEEYE. The full CDR3 protein reads CASSPGSQEEYEQYF.